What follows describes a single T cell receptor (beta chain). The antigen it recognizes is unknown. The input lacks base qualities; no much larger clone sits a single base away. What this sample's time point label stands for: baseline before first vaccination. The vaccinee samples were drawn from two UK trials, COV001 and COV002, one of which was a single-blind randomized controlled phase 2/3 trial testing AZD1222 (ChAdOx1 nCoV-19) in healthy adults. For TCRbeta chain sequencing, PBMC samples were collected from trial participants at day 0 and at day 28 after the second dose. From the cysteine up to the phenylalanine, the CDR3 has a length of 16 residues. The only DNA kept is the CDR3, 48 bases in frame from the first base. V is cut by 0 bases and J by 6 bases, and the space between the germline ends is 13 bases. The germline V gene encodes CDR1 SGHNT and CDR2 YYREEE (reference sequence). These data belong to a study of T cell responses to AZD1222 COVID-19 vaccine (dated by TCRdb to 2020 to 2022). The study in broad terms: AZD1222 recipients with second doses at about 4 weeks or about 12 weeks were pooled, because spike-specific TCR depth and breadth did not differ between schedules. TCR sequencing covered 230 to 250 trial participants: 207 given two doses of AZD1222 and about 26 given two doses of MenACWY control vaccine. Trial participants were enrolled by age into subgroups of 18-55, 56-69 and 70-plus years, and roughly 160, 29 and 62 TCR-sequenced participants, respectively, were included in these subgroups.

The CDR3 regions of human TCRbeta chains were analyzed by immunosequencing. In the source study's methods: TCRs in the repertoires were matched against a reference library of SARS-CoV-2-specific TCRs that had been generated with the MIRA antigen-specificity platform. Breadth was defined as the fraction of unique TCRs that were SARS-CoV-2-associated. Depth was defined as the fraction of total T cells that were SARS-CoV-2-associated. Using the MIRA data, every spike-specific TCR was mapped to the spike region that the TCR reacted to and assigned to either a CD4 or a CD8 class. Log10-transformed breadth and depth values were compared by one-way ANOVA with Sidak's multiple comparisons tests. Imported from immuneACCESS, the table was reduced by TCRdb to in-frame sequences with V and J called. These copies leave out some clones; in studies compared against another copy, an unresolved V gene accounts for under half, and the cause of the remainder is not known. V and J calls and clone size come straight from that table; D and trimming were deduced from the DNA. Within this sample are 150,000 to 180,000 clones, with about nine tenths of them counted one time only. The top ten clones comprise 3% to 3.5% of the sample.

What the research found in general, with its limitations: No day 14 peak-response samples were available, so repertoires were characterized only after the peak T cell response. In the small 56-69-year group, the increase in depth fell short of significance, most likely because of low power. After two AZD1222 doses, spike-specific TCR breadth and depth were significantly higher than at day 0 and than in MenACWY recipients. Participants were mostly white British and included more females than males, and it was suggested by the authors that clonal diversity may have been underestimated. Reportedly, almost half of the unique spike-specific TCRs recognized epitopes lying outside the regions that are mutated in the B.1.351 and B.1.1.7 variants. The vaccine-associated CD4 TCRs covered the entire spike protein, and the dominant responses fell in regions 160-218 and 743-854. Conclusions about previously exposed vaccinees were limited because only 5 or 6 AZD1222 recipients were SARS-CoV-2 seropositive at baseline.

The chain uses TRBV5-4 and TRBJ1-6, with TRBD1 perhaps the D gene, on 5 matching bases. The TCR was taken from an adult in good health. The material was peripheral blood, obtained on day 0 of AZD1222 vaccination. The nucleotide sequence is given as TGTGCCAGCAGCTTGGGCCCCCCAGGGCTTAATTCACCCCTCCACTTT. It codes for CASSLGPPGLNSPLHF.